This TCR beta chain derives from a study of early T cells in non-severe SARS-CoV-2 infection. TCRdb re-called the 5' RACE reads through MiXCR, storing one row per CDR3 protein. The table includes roughly 69,000 distinct CDR3 sequences, about 9.1% detected once. This specimen consisted of whole blood, obtained at baseline. This TCR derives from an adult who was a healthcare worker with PCR-confirmed SARS-CoV-2 infection or an uninfected control (not recorded which).

Here the CDR3 DNA reads TGTGCCACCAGCATAACCGGGGACGGAACGAACTATGGCTACACCTTC. It specifies CATSITGDGTNYGYTF. This chain connects TRBV15 to TRBJ1-2; a weak D match, TRBD1 (5 bases). The germline V gene has CDR1 LNHNV and CDR2 YYDKDF (reference sequence). V was clipped by 4 bases and J by 2 bases, with 17 bases between them. This CDR3 is 16 amino acids long.